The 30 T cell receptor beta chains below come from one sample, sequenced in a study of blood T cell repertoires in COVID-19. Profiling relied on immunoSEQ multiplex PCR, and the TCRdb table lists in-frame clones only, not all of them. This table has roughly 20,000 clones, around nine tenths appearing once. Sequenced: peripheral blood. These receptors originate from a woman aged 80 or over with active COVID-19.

The DNA of the CDR3 is TGTGCCAGTGCATCTCCCTGGGGGCAGCGTAATGAAAAACTGTTTTTT. It specifies CASASPWGQRNEKLFF. This chain links TRBV19 with TRBJ1-4, with D perhaps TRBD1 (6 bases). Germline V gives CDR1 LNHDA, CDR2 SQIVND (reference sequence). This CDR3 is built from 16 residues. Trimming pared 8 bases from V and 4 bases from J, leaving 20 bases between.

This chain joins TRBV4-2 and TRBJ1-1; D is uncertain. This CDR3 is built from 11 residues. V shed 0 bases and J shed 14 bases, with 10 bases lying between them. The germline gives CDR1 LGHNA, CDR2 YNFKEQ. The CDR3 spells CASSQEGPSFF. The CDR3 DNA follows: TGTGCCAGCAGCCAAGAGGGTCCTAGCTTCTTT.

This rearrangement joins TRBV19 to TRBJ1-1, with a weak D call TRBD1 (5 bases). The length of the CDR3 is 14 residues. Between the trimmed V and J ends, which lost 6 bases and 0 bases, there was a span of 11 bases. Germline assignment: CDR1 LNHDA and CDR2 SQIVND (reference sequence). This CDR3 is CASRSRGMNTEAFF. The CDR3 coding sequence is TGTGCCAGTAGATCTCGGGGGATGAACACTGAAGCTTTCTTT.

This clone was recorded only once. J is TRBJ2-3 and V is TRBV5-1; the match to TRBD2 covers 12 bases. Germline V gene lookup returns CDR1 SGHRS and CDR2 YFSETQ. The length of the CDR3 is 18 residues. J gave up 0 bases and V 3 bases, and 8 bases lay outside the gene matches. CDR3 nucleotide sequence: TGCGCCAGCAGCTCCCCCGGACTAGCGGGGAGCAGCACAGATACGCAGTATTTT. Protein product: CASSSPGLAGSSTDTQYF.

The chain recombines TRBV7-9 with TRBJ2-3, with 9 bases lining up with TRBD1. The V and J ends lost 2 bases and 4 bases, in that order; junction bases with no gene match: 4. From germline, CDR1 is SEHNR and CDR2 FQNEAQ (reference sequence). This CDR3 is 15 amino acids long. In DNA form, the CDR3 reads TGTGCCAGCAGCTTAAGGACAGGGGTGGCAGATACGCAGTATTTT. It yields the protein CASSLRTGVADTQYF.

As DNA, the CDR3 is TGTGCCAGCAGCCCCAGACAGGGGGGTATCTATGGCTACACCTTC. It yields the protein CASSPRQGGIYGYTF. V usage is TRBV5-4 and J usage is TRBJ1-2, with 9 bases fitting TRBD1. The V segment lost 4 bases and the J segment 4 bases; nucleotides outside the gene matches: 8. Germline CDR1 and CDR2: SGHNT and YYREEE (reference sequence). The length of the CDR3 is 15 residues. Full variable domain (remainder filled in from reference TRBV5-4 and TRBJ1-2): ETGVTQSPTHLIKTRGQQVTLRCSSQSGHNTVSWYQQALGQGPQFIFQYYREEENGRGNFPPRFSGLQFPNYSSELNVNALELDDSALYLCASSPRQGGIYGYTFGSGTRLTVV.

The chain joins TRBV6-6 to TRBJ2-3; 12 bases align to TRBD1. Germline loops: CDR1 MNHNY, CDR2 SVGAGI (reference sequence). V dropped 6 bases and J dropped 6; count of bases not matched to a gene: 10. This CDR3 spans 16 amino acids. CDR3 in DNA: TGTGCCAGCAGGCCGATGGGGGACAGGGGGCGGGATACGCAGTATTTT. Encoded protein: CASRPMGDRGRDTQYF.

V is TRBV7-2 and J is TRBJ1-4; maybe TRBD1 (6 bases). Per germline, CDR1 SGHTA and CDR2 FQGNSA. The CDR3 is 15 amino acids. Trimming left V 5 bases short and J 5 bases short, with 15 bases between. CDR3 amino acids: CASSQEDRANEKLFF. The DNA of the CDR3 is TGTGCCAGCAGCCAAGAGGACAGAGCGAATGAAAAACTGTTTTTT.

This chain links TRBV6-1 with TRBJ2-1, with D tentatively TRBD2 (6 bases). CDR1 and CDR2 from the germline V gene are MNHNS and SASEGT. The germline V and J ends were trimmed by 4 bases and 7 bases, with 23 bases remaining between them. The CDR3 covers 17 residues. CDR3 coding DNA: TGTGCCAGCAGTGTGGGGAGGTGGGTCTTCCAAGGGAATGAGCAGTTCTTC. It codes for CASSVGRWVFQGNEQFF.

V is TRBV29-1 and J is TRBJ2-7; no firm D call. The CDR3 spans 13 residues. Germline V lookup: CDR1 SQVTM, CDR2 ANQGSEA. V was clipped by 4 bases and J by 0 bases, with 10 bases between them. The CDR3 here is CSVAGSYSYEQYF. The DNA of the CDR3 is TGCAGCGTTGCCGGGTCATACTCCTACGAGCAGTACTTC.

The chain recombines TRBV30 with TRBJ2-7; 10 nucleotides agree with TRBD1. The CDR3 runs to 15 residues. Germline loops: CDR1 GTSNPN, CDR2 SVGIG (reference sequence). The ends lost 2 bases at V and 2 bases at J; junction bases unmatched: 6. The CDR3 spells CAWSSTGGAPYEQYF. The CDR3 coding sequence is TGTGCCTGGAGTTCGACAGGGGGCGCCCCCTACGAGCAGTACTTC.

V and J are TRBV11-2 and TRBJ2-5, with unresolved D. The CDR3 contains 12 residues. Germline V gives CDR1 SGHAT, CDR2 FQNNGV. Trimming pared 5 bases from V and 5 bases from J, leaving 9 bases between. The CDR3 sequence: CASSPYLETQYF. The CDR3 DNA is TGTGCCAGCAGCCCCTATCTCGAGACCCAGTACTTC.

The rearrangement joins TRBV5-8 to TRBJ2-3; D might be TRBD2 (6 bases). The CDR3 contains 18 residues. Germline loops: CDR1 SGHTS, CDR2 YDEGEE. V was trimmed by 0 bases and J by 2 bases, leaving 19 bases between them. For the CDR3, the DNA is TGTGCCAGCAGCTTGGGGAGGGTGGCCCCAAAATTCACAGATACGCAGTATTTT. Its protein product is CASSLGRVAPKFTDTQYF.

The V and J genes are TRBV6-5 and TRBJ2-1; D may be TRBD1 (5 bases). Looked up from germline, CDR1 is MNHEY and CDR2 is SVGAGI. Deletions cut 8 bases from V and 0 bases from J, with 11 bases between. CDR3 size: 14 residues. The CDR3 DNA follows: TGTGCCAGCGGGGCGGCAGACTCCTACAATGAGCAGTTCTTC. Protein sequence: CASGAADSYNEQFF.

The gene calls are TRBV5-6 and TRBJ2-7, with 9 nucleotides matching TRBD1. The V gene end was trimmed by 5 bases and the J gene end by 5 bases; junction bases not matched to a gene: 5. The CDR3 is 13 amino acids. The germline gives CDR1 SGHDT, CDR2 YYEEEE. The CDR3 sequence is CASSSGQGHEQYF. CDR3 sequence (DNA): TGTGCCAGCAGTTCGGGACAGGGTCACGAGCAGTACTTC.

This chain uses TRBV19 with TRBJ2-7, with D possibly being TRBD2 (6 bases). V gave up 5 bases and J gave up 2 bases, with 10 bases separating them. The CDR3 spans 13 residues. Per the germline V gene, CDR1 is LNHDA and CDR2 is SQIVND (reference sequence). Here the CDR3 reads CASSAGRTYEQYF. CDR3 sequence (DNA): TGTGCCAGTAGTGCGGGACGAACCTACGAGCAGTACTTC.

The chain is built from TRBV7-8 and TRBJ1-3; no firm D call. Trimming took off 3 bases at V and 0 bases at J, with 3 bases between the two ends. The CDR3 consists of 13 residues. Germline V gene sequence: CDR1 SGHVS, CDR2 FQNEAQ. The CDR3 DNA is TGTGCCAGCAGCTTTAACTCTGGAAACACCATATATTTT. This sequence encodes CASSFNSGNTIYF.

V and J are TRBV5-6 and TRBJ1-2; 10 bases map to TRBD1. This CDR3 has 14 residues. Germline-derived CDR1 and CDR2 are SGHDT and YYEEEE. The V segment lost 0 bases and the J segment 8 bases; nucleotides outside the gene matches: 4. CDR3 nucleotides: TGTGCCAGCAGCTTGGGACAGGGGGCTGGCGGCTACACCTTC. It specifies CASSLGQGAGGYTF. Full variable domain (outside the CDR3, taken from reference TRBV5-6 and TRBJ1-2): DAGVTQSPTHLIKTRGQQVTLRCSPKSGHDTVSWYQQALGQGPQFIFQYYEEEERQRGNFPDRFSGHQFPNYSSELNVNALLLGDSALYLCASSLGQGAGGYTFGSGTRLTVV.

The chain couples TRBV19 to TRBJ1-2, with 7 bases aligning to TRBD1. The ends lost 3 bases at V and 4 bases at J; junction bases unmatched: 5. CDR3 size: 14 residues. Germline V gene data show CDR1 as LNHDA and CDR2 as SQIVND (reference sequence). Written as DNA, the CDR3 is TGTGCCAGTAGTATGGGACAGCGATCCTATGGCTACACCTTC. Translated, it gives CASSMGQRSYGYTF.

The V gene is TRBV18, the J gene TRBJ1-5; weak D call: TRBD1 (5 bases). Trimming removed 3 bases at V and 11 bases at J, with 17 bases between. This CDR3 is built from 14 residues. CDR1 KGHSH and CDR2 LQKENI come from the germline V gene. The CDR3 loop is CASSPPGEAHTQHF. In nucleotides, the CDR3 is TGTGCCAGCTCACCGCCGGGGGAGGCCCATACCCAGCATTTT.

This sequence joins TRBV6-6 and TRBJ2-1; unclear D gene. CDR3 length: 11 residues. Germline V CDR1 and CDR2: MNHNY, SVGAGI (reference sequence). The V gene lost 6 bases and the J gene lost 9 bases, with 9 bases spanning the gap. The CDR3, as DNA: TGTGCCAGCAGGTACCCCGGTGAGCAGTTCTTC. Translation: CASRYPGEQFF.

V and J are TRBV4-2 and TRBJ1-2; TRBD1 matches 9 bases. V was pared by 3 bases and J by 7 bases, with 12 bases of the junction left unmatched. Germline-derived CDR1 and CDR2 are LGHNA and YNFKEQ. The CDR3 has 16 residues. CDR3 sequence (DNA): TGTGCCAGCAGCCAGGACTATCGGGACAGGGCGGGTGGCTACACCTTC. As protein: CASSQDYRDRAGGYTF.

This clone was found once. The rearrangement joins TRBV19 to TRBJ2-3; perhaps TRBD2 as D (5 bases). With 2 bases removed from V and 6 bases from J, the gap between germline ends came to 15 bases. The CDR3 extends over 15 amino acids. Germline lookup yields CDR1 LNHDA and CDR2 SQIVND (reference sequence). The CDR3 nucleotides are TGTGCCAGTAGTATAAGTAGCGCCCTGCCGGATACGCAGTATTTT. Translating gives CASSISSALPDTQYF. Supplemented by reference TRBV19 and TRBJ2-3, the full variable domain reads DGGITQSPKYLFRKEGQNVTLSCEQNLNHDAMYWYRQDPGQGLRLIYYSQIVNDFQKGDIAEGYSVSREKKESFPLTVTSAQKNPTAFYLCASSISSALPDTQYFGPGTRLTVL.

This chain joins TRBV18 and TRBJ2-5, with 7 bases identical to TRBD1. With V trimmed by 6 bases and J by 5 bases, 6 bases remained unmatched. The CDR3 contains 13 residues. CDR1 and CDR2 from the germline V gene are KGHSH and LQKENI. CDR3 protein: CASSRDSPETQYF. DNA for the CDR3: TGTGCCAGCTCTAGGGACAGCCCGGAGACCCAGTACTTC.

The chain's CDR3 is CASSQGQGAPTEQYF. As DNA, the CDR3 is TGTGCCAGCAGCCAAGGACAGGGGGCCCCCACCGAGCAGTACTTC. V gene TRBV3-1 (or the pseudogene TRBV3-2) combines with J gene TRBJ2-7, with TRBD1 matching 10 bases. The V gene end was trimmed by 1 base and the J gene end by 6 bases; junction bases not matched to a gene: 6. The CDR3 covers 15 residues. Germline CDR1 and CDR2: LGHDT and YNNKEL (reference sequence).

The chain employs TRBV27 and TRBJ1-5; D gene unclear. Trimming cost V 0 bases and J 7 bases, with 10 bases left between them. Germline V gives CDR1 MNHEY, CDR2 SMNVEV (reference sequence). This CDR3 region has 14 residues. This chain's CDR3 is CASSLSLAGQPQHF. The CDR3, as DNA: TGTGCCAGCAGTTTATCCCTCGCGGGACAGCCCCAGCATTTT.

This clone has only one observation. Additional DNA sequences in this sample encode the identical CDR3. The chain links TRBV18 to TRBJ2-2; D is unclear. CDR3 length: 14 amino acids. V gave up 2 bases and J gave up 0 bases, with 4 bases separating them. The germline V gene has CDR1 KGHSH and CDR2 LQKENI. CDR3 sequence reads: CASSPAANTGELFF. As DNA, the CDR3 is TGTGCCAGCTCACCAGCAGCGAACACCGGGGAGCTGTTTTTT.

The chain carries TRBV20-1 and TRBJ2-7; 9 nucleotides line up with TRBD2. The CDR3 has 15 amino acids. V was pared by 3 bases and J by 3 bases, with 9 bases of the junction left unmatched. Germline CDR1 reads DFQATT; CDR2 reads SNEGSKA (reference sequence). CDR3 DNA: TGCAGTGCTAGTAAGGTAGCGGGGGACGGCTACGAGCAGTACTTC. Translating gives CSASKVAGDGYEQYF.

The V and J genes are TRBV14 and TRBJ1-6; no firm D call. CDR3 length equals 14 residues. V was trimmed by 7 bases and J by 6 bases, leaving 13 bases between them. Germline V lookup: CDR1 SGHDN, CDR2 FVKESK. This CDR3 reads CASTTNGGNSPLHF. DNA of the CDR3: TGTGCCAGCACCACCAATGGCGGTAATTCACCCCTCCACTTT.

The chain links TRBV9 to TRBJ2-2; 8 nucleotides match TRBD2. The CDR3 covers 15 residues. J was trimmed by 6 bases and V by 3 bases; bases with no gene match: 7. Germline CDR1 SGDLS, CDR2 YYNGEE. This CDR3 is CASSADTGGAGELFF. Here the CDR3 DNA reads TGTGCCAGCAGCGCGGACACCGGGGGGGCCGGGGAGCTGTTTTTT.